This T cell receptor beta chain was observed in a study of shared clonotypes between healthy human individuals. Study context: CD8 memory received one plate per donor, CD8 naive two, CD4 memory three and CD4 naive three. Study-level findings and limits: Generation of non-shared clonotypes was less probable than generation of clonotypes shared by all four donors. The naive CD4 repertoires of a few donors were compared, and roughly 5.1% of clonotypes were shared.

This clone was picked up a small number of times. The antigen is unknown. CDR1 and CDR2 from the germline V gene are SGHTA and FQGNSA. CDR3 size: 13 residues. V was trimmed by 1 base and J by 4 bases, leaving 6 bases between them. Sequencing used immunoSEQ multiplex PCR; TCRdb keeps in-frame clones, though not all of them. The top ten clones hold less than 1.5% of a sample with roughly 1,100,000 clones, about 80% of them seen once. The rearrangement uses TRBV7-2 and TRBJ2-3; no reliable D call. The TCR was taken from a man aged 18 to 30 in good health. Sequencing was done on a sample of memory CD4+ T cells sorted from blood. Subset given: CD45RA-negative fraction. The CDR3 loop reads CASSLDGPDTQYF. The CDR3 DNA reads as TGTGCCAGCAGCTTAGACGGTCCAGATACGCAGTATTTT.